The 21 T cell receptor beta chains below all came from one sample that was sequenced in a study of blood T cell repertoires in COVID-19 (dated by TCRdb to between 2020 and 2021). The library was built by means of the immunoSEQ multiplex PCR assay. The source is immuneACCESS, and TCRdb retained only in-frame sequences with V and J called. Part of the clones is not carried over; for the studies checked, unresolved V genes explain less than half of this, and the remainder is unexplained. This sample comprises more than 95,000 clones, roughly 83% of them detected only once. Roughly 35% of the sample goes to the ten largest clones. Sequenced input: peripheral blood. The receptors derive from a middle-aged man with active or convalescent COVID-19.

This chain links TRBV7-8 with TRBJ2-7; no definite D call. This CDR3 has 13 amino acids. With 3 bases removed from V and 2 bases from J, the gap between germline ends came to 8 bases. The V gene's germline CDR1 is SGHVS and CDR2 FQNEAQ. DNA of the CDR3: TGTGCCAGCAGCTTGGGCAACACCTACGAGCAGTACTTC. This encodes CASSLGNTYEQYF.

The chain couples TRBV10-3 to TRBJ1-2, with D unresolved. The CDR3 consists of 14 residues. CDR1 is ENHRY, CDR2 SYGVKD, per germline. Trimming stripped 5 bases from V and 4 bases from J, with 14 bases between. CDR3 sequence reads: CAISNPPQLYGYTF. The DNA of the CDR3 is TGTGCCATCAGTAATCCGCCACAGCTCTATGGCTACACCTTC.

The gene calls are TRBV4-1 and TRBJ2-3; 14 nucleotides match TRBD2. CDR1 is MGHRA and CDR2 is YSYEKL in the germline V gene. J lost 6 bases, V lost 3 bases, and 8 bases had no gene match. CDR3 length equals 17 residues. Here the CDR3 DNA reads TGCGCCAGCAGCCAGCCCCGACTAGCGGGAGGGGAGGATACGCAGTATTTT. It is translated as CASSQPRLAGGEDTQYF.

The rearrangement joins TRBV9 to TRBJ1-5, with 9 bases aligning to TRBD1. The CDR3 length is 17 residues. Germline assignment: CDR1 SGDLS and CDR2 YYNGEE. V lost 3 bases, J lost 4 bases, and 11 bases stayed unmatched. CDR3 amino acids: CASSAPQLGTGNQPQHF. The CDR3 nucleotides read TGTGCCAGCAGCGCCCCCCAATTAGGGACAGGGAATCAGCCCCAGCATTTT.

J is TRBJ1-1 and V is TRBV11-2; weak D call: TRBD1 (6 bases). The V end lost 4 bases, the J end lost 4 bases, and 16 bases lay between the germline ends. In germline, CDR1 is SGHAT, CDR2 FQNNGV. This CDR3 has 15 residues. Here the CDR3 reads CASSSLRGTSTEAFF. In DNA form, the CDR3 reads TGTGCCAGCAGCTCGTTGAGAGGGACATCCACTGAAGCTTTCTTT.

The CDR3 DNA reads TGTGCCAGCAGCCAGGACAGGATATATCAGCCCCAGCATTTT. It is translated as CASSQDRIYQPQHF. The rearrangement joins TRBV3-1 (or the pseudogene TRBV3-2) to TRBJ1-5; TRBD1 agrees at 7 bases. J was trimmed by 5 bases and V by 3 bases; bases with no gene match: 4. There are 14 residues in the CDR3. The V gene's germline CDR1 is LGHDT and CDR2 YNNKEL (reference sequence).

The chain links TRBV5-1 to TRBJ1-6, with 7 bases aligning to TRBD1. In germline, CDR1 is SGHRS, CDR2 YFSETQ. V trimming: 4 bases; J trimming: 14 bases; junction bases outside the gene matches: 6. This CDR3 has 12 amino acids. CDR3 residues: CASSGTVGALHF. The DNA of the CDR3 is TGCGCCAGCAGCGGGACAGTCGGGGCCCTCCACTTT. The full variable domain, with the rest looked up from reference TRBV5-1 and TRBJ1-6, is KAGVTQTPRYLIKTRGQQVTLSCSPISGHRSVSWYQQTPGQGLQFLFEYFSETQRNKGNFPGRFSGRQFSNSRSEMNVSTLELGDSALYLCASSGTVGALHFGNGTRLTVT.

This clone showed up just once. The V gene is TRBV19, the J gene TRBJ1-1; D uncertain. The CDR3 runs 13 residues. The V gene lost 3 bases and the J gene lost 3 bases, with 8 bases spanning the gap. CDR1 and CDR2 (germline): LNHDA, SQIVND (reference sequence). The CDR3 sequence: CASSIQSDTEAFF. The DNA of the CDR3 is TGTGCCAGTAGTATTCAGTCCGACACTGAAGCTTTCTTT. The variable domain in full, with the rest retrieved from reference TRBV19 and TRBJ1-1, is DGGITQSPKYLFRKEGQNVTLSCEQNLNHDAMYWYRQDPGQGLRLIYYSQIVNDFQKGDIAEGYSVSREKKESFPLTVTSAQKNPTAFYLCASSIQSDTEAFFGQGTRLTVV.

The chain employs TRBV18 and TRBJ1-1, with D perhaps TRBD1 (6 bases). The V and J ends lost 6 bases and 4 bases respectively, with 15 bases between them. The CDR3 loop spans 14 amino acids. From germline, CDR1 is KGHSH and CDR2 LQKENI. Here the CDR3 reads CASSPPDRPTEAFF. The CDR3 nucleotides read TGTGCCAGCTCCCCTCCCGACAGGCCCACTGAAGCTTTCTTT.

The CDR3 coding sequence is TGTGCCAGCAACCCCTTCTCTAGCTCCTACAATGAGCAGTTCTTC. Residues: CASNPFSSSYNEQFF. The chain couples TRBV9 to TRBJ2-1; D uncertain. Trimming pared 6 bases from V and 0 bases from J, leaving 13 bases between. The CDR3 covers 15 residues. CDR1 is SGDLS, CDR2 YYNGEE, per germline.

The V gene is TRBV9, the J gene TRBJ1-2; 8 nucleotides agree with TRBD1. Trimming removed 5 bases from V and 6 bases from J; junction bases left unmatched: 12. CDR1 is SGDLS and CDR2 is YYNGEE in the germline V gene. The CDR3 is 15 residues long. The CDR3 spells CASSEFRTGNNGYTF. The CDR3, as DNA: TGTGCCAGCAGTGAATTCCGGACAGGGAATAATGGCTACACCTTC. The complete variable domain, with remaining parts taken from reference TRBV9 and TRBJ1-2, reads DSGVTQTPKHLITATGQRVTLRCSPRSGDLSVYWYQQSLDQGLQFLIQYYNGEERAKGNILERFSAQQFPDLHSELNLSSLELGDSALYFCASSEFRTGNNGYTFGSGTRLTVV.

The chain employs TRBV12-3 or TRBV12-4 and TRBJ2-1; 7 bases fit TRBD1. Unmatched junction bases numbered 8, after V lost 8 bases and J lost 7 bases. There are 13 residues in the CDR3. In DNA form, the CDR3 reads TGTGCCAGCGCCCCGGGACAGTTAAATGAGCAGTTCTTC. This translates into CASAPGQLNEQFF.

The genes are TRBV7-9 and TRBJ2-7, with unresolved D. From germline, CDR1 is SEHNR and CDR2 FQNEAQ (reference sequence). The V end lost 5 bases, the J end lost 4 bases, and 9 bases lay between the germline ends. The CDR3 consists of 12 residues. The CDR3 loop reads CASSRVQYEQYF. DNA of the CDR3: TGTGCCAGCAGCCGGGTACAATACGAGCAGTACTTC.

The V and J genes are TRBV12-2 and TRBJ1-2; TRBD1 is the table's D call, not checked against the DNA. TRBV12-2 is designated a pseudogene. This CDR3 comprises 14 residues. The DNA for the CDR3 is TGTGCAAGTCGCCCCAGCAGGGGAACCTATGGCTACACCTTC. Amino acids: CASRPSRGTYGYTF.

This clone was detected a few times. This chain connects TRBV14 to TRBJ2-4, with 8 nucleotides matching TRBD1. This CDR3 spans 17 amino acids. With V trimmed by 1 base and J by 3 bases, 8 bases remained unmatched. Germline CDR1 and CDR2: SGHDN and FVKESK. The CDR3 protein is CASSQGLGQGYKNIQYF. The CDR3 coding sequence is TGTGCCAGCAGCCAAGGATTAGGACAGGGCTACAAAAACATTCAGTACTTC.

This clone was seen once. This rearrangement joins TRBV6-6 to TRBJ1-3; D perhaps matches TRBD1 (5 bases). Germline V gene sequence: CDR1 MNHNY, CDR2 SVGAGI (reference sequence). The CDR3 is 16 residues long. Trimming pared 4 bases from V and 3 bases from J, leaving 16 bases between. In DNA, the CDR3 is TGTGCCAGCAGTTCCCTTGGGGGGTACGGTGGAAACACCATATATTTT. The encoded protein is CASSSLGGYGGNTIYF.

This rearrangement joins TRBV19 to TRBJ1-4, with 9 bases aligning to TRBD1. Trimming removed 8 bases from V and 4 bases from J; junction bases left unmatched: 11. Germline V gene lookup returns CDR1 LNHDA and CDR2 SQIVND (reference sequence). The CDR3 extends over 16 amino acids. The CDR3 nucleotides are TGTGCCAGTCGCCCGGGACAGGGATACAATAATGAAAAACTGTTTTTT. Protein sequence: CASRPGQGYNNEKLFF.

The gene calls are TRBV24-1 and TRBJ2-2; TRBD2 aligns across 9 bases. Losses at the gene ends were 8 bases for V and 8 bases for J; bases not matched to a gene: 14. The V gene's germline CDR1 is KGHDR and CDR2 SFDVKD. This CDR3 is 16 amino acids long. The CDR3 DNA reads as TGTGCCACCACCCCTGGAGGTAGCGGGAGTTCGGGGGAGCTGTTTTTT. The encoded protein is CATTPGGSGSSGELFF.

This clone was observed a single time. V and J are TRBV29-1 and TRBJ2-3; no reliable D call. Trimming took 5 bases from V and 8 from J, leaving 11 bases between them. Germline V gives CDR1 SQVTM, CDR2 ANQGSEA. The CDR3 spans 11 residues. The CDR3 protein is CSVRVSRTQYF. The CDR3 nucleotides read TGCAGCGTTCGGGTATCCCGTACGCAGTATTTT.

The CDR3: CASSAGTSGYNEQFF. CDR3 DNA: TGTGCCAGCAGCGCCGGGACTAGCGGTTACAATGAGCAGTTCTTC. The rearrangement joins TRBV7-7 to TRBJ2-1, with TRBD2 identical over 11 bases. Germline trimming cut 5 bases from V and 4 bases from J; bases unmatched to any gene: 4. The CDR3 is 15 amino acids. The V gene's germline CDR1 is SSHAT and CDR2 FNYEAQ (reference sequence).

This chain uses TRBV7-9 with TRBJ1-4; D is ambiguous. Germline V CDR1 and CDR2: SEHNR, FQNEAQ (reference sequence). The CDR3 has 11 amino acids. V gave up 5 bases and J gave up 7 bases, with 5 bases separating them. The CDR3 DNA reads as TGTGCCAGCAGCCCGTTTGAAAAACTGTTTTTT. Protein: CASSPFEKLFF.